This TCR beta chain is from a study of control samples from healthy donors and cancer patients (dated by TCRdb to about 2020). Library method: the immunoSEQ multiplex PCR assay. Here the immuneACCESS table is served through TCRdb, limited to in-frame sequences with V and J called. Missing clones are a known gap in these copies; in checked studies unresolved V genes cover under half, and the rest lacks a known reason. This sample comprises some 130,000 clones, 85% to 95% of them detected only once. More than 1.5% of the sample belongs to the ten largest clones. V is shortened by 4 bases, J by 3 bases, and the region joining them spans 21 bases. The CDR3, from cysteine to phenylalanine, totals 18 residues. Of all the DNA, just the CDR3 is kept, 54 bases in frame from base 1. CDR1 and CDR2, looked up from the germline V gene, are SGHTA and FQGNSA. For this clone: Its antigen specificity is not known. Base quality data are lacking; no much larger clone is found one base away.

What was sequenced was PBMCs. The chain uses TRBV7-2 and TRBJ2-2, with a tentative D gene TRBD1 over 6 matching bases. The source of this sequence is a man between 50 and 59 years old with head and neck cancer. The DNA is as follows: TGTGCCAGCAGCTCACAAACGAATCTCCCAGGGGACACCGGGGAGCTGTTTTTT. Its protein is CASSSQTNLPGDTGELFF.